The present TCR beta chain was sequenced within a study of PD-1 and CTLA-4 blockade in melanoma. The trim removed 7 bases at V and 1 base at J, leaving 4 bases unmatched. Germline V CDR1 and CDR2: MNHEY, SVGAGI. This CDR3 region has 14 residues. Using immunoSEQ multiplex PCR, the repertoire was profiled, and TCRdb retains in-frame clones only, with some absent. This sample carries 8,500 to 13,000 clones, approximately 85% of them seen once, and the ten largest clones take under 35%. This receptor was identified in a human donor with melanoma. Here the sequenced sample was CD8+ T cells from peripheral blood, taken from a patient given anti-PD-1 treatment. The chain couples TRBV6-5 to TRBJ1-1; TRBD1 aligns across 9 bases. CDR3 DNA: TGTGCCAGCACCAAGGGACAGGGGAACACTGAAGCTTTCTTT. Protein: CASTKGQGNTEAFF.